Below, 8 T cell receptor beta chains from the same sample are listed, as sequenced in a study of molecular identifiers for immune sequencing clone quantification. TCRdb independently ran MiXCR on the PCR reads; one entry per CDR3 protein. The table records 85,000 to 90,000 distinct CDR3 sequences, approximately 23% of them present only once. The sequenced sample was naive CD8+ T cells from blood, with Jurkat cell RNA spiked in. Indicated subset: FACS-sorted CD8+CD4-CCR7+CD45RA+ naive T cells. Source of these receptors: a human donor in good health. Some libraries in this study had Jurkat cell RNA spiked in.

The table lists this clonotype with a few counts. V usage is TRBV7-9 and J usage is TRBJ2-7, with D possibly matching TRBD1 (6 bases). The CDR3 loop spans 15 amino acids. Between the trimmed V and J ends, which lost 2 bases and 7 bases, there was a span of 18 bases. The V gene's germline CDR1 is SEHNR and CDR2 FQNEAQ (reference sequence). CDR3 nucleotides: TGTGCCAGCAGCTTAACGACCGGACAGCCTCGGGAGCAGTACTTC. It is translated as CASSLTTGQPREQYF.

The chain has TRBV3-1 and TRBJ2-2; perhaps TRBD1 as D (6 bases). Trimming removed 3 bases at V and 7 bases at J, with 27 bases between. Germline V gives CDR1 LGHDT, CDR2 YNNKEL (reference sequence). The CDR3 totals 19 residues. The CDR3 DNA sequence: TGTGCCAGCAGCCATGCGGACAGCGCACTCGAAGGGAATAACGGGGAGCTGTTTTTT. Its translation is CASSHADSALEGNNGELFF.

Notes on this clonotype: This may stem from a read error, because a much larger clone lies one nucleotide away. The chain has TRBV11-2 and TRBJ2-5, with TRBD1 identical over 7 bases. Germline V gene data show CDR1 as SGHAT and CDR2 as FQNNGV. The J segment lost 3 bases and the V segment lost 3 bases, leaving 10 bases of the junction unmatched. The CDR3 runs 16 residues. CDR3 DNA sequence: TGTGCCAGCAGCTTTTTCCCCTGCCAGGGGGAAGAGACCCAGTACTTC. Translating gives CASSFFPCQGEETQYF.

This clonotype was counted many times. The chain uses TRBV6-6 and TRBJ2-7; tentative D call: TRBD1 (5 bases). From germline, CDR1 is MNHNY and CDR2 SVGAGI (reference sequence). V dropped 2 bases and J dropped 5 bases, with 7 bases sitting between them. This CDR3 contains 12 residues. In DNA form, the CDR3 reads TGTGCCAGCAGTTACGTAGGGGACGAGCAGTACTTC. Protein: CASSYVGDEQYF.

In this sample, this clonotype turned up many times. The chain uses TRBV6-5 and TRBJ2-5; 10 nucleotides match TRBD2. Germline values: CDR1 MNHEY, CDR2 SVGAGI. This CDR3 is 14 amino acids long. The V gene end was trimmed by 2 bases and the J gene end by 5 bases; junction bases not matched to a gene: 2. Here the CDR3 reads CASSYEREGETQYF. The CDR3 region has the DNA TGTGCCAGCAGTTACGAGCGGGAGGGGGAGACCCAGTACTTC.

This clonotype came up many times. The J gene is TRBJ2-5, the V gene TRBV6-5, with TRBD2 as a possible D gene (5 bases). Per the germline V gene, CDR1 is MNHEY and CDR2 is SVGAGI. V lost 2 bases and J 7 bases, leaving 5 bases between the germline ends. The CDR3 is 11 residues long. The CDR3 spells CASSYGGTQYF. The CDR3 DNA reads as TGTGCCAGCAGTTACGGAGGGACCCAGTACTTC.

This clonotype was seen only a few times. The CDR3 loop reads CASEASLSGELFF. In nucleotides, the CDR3 is TGTGCCAGCGAGGCATCGCTGAGTGGGGAGCTGTTTTTT. The genes are TRBV9 and TRBJ2-2; D is unclear. V shed 7 bases and J shed 8 bases, with 15 bases lying between them. CDR1 and CDR2 (germline): SGDLS, YYNGEE. The CDR3 spans 13 residues.

This clonotype was seen at least ten times. This sequence joins TRBV6-5 and TRBJ2-7; 7 bases line up with TRBD1. The CDR3 runs to 15 residues. Looked up from germline, CDR1 is MNHEY and CDR2 is SVGAGI. J lost 0 bases, V lost 2 bases, and 4 bases had no gene match. The DNA of the CDR3 is TGTGCCAGCAGTTACCCGGACAGGAGCTCCTACGAGCAGTACTTC. Translating it yields CASSYPDRSSYEQYF.